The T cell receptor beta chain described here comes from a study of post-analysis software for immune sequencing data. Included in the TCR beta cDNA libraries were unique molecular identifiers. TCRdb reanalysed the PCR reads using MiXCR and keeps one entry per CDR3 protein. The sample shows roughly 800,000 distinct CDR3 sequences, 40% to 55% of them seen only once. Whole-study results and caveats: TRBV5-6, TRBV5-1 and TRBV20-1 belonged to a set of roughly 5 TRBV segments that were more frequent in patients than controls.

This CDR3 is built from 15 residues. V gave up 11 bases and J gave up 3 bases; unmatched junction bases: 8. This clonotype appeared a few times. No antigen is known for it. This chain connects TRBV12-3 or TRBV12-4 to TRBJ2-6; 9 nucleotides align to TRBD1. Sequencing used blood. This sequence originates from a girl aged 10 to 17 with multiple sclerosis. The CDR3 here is CAVSQGADGANVLTF. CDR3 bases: TGTGCCGTCTCACAGGGGGCGGATGGGGCCAACGTCCTGACTTTC.